The T cell receptor beta chain described here comes from a study of shared clonotypes between healthy human individuals. Only in-frame clones appear in the TCRdb table, and some are missing; sequencing was by immunoSEQ multiplex PCR. The sample has approximately 720,000 clones; less than 80% are singletons. The length of the CDR3 is 14 residues. V was cut by 0 bases and J by 1 base, with 6 bases left in between. Looked up from germline, CDR1 is SGHDT and CDR2 is YYEEEE. This clone has a handful of counts. Other DNA sequences from this sample encode an identical CDR3 as well. The chain uses TRBV5-6 and TRBJ2-3; unclear D gene. Sequenced sample: memory CD4+ T cells sorted from blood. The sample's subset: CD45RA-negative fraction. The sequence was obtained from a woman in her twenties or thirties in good health. The CDR3 loop reads CASSLDRGTDTQYF. The CDR3 region has the DNA TGTGCCAGCAGCTTGGATAGGGGCACAGATACGCAGTATTTT. The whole variable domain, remainder taken from reference TRBV5-6 and TRBJ2-3, is DAGVTQSPTHLIKTRGQQVTLRCSPKSGHDTVSWYQQALGQGPQFIFQYYEEEERQRGNFPDRFSGHQFPNYSSELNVNALLLGDSALYLCASSLDRGTDTQYFGPGTRLTVL.